One T cell receptor (beta chain) is described in this entry. What it binds is unknown. Patients were excluded because of uncontrolled infection, other autoimmune disease, pregnancy or lactation. CDR3 length: 15 residues. The V gene end was trimmed by 1 base and the J gene end by 3 bases; junction bases not matched to a gene: 5. CDR1 is SGHRS, CDR2 YFSETQ, per germline. The sample comes from a study of T cells in Graves' hyperthyroidism and ophthalmopathy. Study details: Specimen type is peripheral blood, collected at initial diagnosis prior to any treatment.

Study conclusions and caveats: Most expanded thyroid clonotypes above 0.001 also appeared in blood. Stable hyperthyroidism was separated from ophthalmopathy by a model based on 13 V-J features.

RNA transcripts provided the source from which TCR beta CDR3 regions were amplified. The study used the HTBI primer set for a first-round RT-PCR of the TCR CDR3. One entry per CDR3 protein, called by TCRdb with MiXCR from the multiplex PCR reads. The sample holds a few hundred thousand distinct CDR3 sequences; about 20% are singletons and the top ten take less than 65%. V and J are TRBV5-1 and TRBJ2-7, with 9 positions matching TRBD1. This clonotype originated in a woman in her forties or fifties with Graves' hyperthyroidism. Sequencing was performed on blood. The CDR3 loop is CASSLSTGQGYEQYF. CDR3 sequence (DNA): TGCGCCAGCAGCTTGTCGACGGGACAGGGCTACGAGCAGTACTTC.